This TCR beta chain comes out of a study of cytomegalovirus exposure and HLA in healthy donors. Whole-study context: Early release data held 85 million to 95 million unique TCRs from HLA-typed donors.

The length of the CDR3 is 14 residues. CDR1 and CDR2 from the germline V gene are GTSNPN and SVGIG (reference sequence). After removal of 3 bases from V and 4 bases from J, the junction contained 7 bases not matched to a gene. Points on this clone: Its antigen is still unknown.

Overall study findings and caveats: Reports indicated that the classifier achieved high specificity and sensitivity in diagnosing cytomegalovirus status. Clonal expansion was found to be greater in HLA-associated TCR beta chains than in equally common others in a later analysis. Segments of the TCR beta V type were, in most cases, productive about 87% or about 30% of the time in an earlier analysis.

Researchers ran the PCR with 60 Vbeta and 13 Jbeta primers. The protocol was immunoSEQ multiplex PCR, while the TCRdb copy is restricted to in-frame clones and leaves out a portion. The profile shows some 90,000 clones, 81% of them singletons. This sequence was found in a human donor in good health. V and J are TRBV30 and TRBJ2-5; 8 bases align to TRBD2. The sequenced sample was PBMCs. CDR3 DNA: TGTGCCTGGAGCCGGGATAGCGGGGTAGAGACCCAGTACTTC. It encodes CAWSRDSGVETQYF.